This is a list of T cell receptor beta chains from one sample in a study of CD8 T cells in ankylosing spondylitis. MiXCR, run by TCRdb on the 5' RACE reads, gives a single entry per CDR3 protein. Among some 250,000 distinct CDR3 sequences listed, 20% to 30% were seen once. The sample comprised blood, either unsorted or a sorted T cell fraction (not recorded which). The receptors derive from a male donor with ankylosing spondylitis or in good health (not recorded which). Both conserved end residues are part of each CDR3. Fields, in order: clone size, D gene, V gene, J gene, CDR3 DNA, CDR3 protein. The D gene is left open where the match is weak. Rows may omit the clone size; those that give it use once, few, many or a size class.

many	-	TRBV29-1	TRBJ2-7	TGCAGCGTTGAAGAACGGGGGGCACGTGGCGAGCAGTACTTC	CSVEERGARGEQYF
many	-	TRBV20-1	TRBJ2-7	TGCAGTGCTAGAGACCTTACTGTCTACGAGCAGTACTTC	CSARDLTVYEQYF
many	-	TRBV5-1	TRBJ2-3	TGCGCCAGCAGCCGGGCGGGTTTCGGTGTGGTAGATACGCAGTATTTT	CASSRAGFGVVDTQYF
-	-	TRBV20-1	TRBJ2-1	TGCAGTGCTAGGGGGAGGTTAGCGGTTAACTACAATGAGCAGTTCTTC	CSARGRLAVNYNEQFF
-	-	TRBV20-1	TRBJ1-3	TGCAGTGCTATCCGACGGGATGGAAGGAACACCATATATTTT	CSAIRRDGRNTIYF
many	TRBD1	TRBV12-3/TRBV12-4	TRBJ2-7	TGTGCCAGCAGTGCCAGACAGGGGCACACCGCGCAGTACTTC	CASSARQGHTAQYF
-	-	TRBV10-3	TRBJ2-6	TGTGCCATCAATAGTGGGGCCAACGTCCTGACTTTC	CAINSGANVLTF
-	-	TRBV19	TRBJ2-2	TGTGCCAGTAGTATTTCGGGGACCGGGGAGCTGTTTTTT	CASSISGTGELFF
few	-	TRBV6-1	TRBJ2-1	TGTGCCAGCAGCCACACCCAAGGTCAGGGGAATGAGCAGTTCTTC	CASSHTQGQGNEQFF
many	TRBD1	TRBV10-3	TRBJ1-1	TGTGCCATCAGTGAGTATAGGACAGGGAACACTGAAGCTTTCTTT	CAISEYRTGNTEAFF
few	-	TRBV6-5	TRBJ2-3	TGTGCCAGCAGATCTCTAGGGGTTGGCACAGATACGCAGTATTTT	CASRSLGVGTDTQYF
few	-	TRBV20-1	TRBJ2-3	TGCAGTGCTACATACAGGGCTACTAGCACAGATACGCAGTATTTT	CSATYRATSTDTQYF
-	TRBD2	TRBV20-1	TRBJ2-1	TGCAGTGCTAGTTCGGGACTAGCTTATGAGCAGTTCTTC	CSASSGLAYEQFF
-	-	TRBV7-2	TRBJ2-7	TGTGCCAGCAGCTTAGCGAGACAGGTGGCCTACGAGCAGTACTTC	CASSLARQVAYEQYF
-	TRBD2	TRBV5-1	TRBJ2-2	TGCGCCAGCAGCCCGCTAGCGGGGGGTTTAACCGGGGAGCTGTTTTTT	CASSPLAGGLTGELFF
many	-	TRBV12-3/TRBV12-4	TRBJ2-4	TGTGCCAGCAGAGAGGGTAGGGTAACCAAAAACATTCAGTACTTC	CASREGRVTKNIQYF
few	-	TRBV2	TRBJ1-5	TGTGCCAGCAGCGTCAGGAGGATTAGCAATCAGCCCCAGCATTTT	CASSVRRISNQPQHF
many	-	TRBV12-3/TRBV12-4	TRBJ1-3	TGTGCCAGCATCAAATTGCGAGGGGGGCCCTCTGGAAACACCATATATTTT	CASIKLRGGPSGNTIYF
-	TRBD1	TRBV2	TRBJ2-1	TGTGCCAGCAGTAAGCAGACAGGGGCGCGAAATGAGCAGTTCTTC	CASSKQTGARNEQFF
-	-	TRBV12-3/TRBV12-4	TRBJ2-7	TGTGCCAGCAGTTTATCCAGGGCGAGGAACGAGCAGTACTTC	CASSLSRARNEQYF
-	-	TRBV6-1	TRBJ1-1	TGTGCCAGCACCTCAACCCAGGGGAGGGAGGACACTGAAGCTTTCTTT	CASTSTQGREDTEAFF
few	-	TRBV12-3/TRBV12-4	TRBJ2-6	TGTGCCAGCAGGATATCTGGGGCCAACGTCCTGACTTTC	CASRISGANVLTF
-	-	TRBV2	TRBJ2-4	TGTGCCAGCAGTGGTGGCCGGGGTAAAAACATTCAGTACTTC	CASSGGRGKNIQYF
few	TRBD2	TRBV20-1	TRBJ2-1	TGCAGTGCTAGGACAGCGGGACCCTACAATGAGCAGTTCTTC	CSARTAGPYNEQFF
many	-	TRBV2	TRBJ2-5	TGTGCCAGCAGTGAATGGCAGTTCCAAGAGACCCAGTACTTC	CASSEWQFQETQYF
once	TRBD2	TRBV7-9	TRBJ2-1	TGTGCCAGCAGCTTAGGGGGGGGGGTTTACAATGAGCAGTTCTTC	CASSLGGGVYNEQFF
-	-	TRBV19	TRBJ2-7	TGTGCCAGTAGTGGGCTCCAGGGTATGTACGAGCAGTACTTC	CASSGLQGMYEQYF
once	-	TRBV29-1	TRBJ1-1	TGCAGCGTTGGCGGCCCACTTAACACTGAAGCTTTCTTT	CSVGGPLNTEAFF
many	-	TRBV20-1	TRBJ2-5	TGCAGTGCTAGAGTCGCGGAGACCCAGTACTTC	CSARVAETQYF
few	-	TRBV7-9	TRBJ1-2	TGTGCCAGCCGCGCCGGTAGAAGGGAGGGGCCTAACTATGGCTACACCTTC	CASRAGRREGPNYGYTF
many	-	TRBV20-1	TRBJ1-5	TGCAGTGTGTCAGCGGGTAATCAGCCCCAGCATTTT	CSVSAGNQPQHF
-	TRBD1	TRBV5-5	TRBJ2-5	TGTGCCAGCAGCTACACAGGGGTAGGGGAGACCCAGTACTTC	CASSYTGVGETQYF
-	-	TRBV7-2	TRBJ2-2	TGTGCCAGCACAACCCGACGAGGGGGGGAGCTGTTTTTT	CASTTRRGGELFF
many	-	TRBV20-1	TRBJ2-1	TGCAGTGCTAGAGAGGGTCCCTCTGGGTTCTTC	CSAREGPSGFF
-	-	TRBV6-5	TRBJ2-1	TGTGCCAGCAGTTACGGGGGCGGGGGCACTCTGAATGAGCAGTTCTTC	CASSYGGGGTLNEQFF
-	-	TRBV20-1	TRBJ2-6	TGCAGTGCTAGACACTACAGCCGCTCTGGGGCCAACGTCCTGACTTTC	CSARHYSRSGANVLTF
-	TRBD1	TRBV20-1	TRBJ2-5	TGCAGTGCCGCGGCCACAGGGGAAGAGACCCAGTACTTC	CSAAATGEETQYF
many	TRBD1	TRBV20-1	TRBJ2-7	TGCAGTGCTACCCGCACCGGGACAGCCTACGAGCAGTACTTC	CSATRTGTAYEQYF
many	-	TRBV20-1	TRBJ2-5	TGCAGTGCTAGGGACGGCCCACCTACCGGAGAGACCCAGTACTTC	CSARDGPPTGETQYF
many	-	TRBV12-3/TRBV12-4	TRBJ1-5	TGTGCCAGCAGCCCCTGGCATCAGCCCCAGCATTTT	CASSPWHQPQHF
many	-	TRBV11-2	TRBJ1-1	TGTGCCAGCAGCTTAGATTTGCCGGGCCGGAACACTGAAGCTTTCTTT	CASSLDLPGRNTEAFF
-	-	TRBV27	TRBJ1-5	TGTGCCAGCAGTCCTAGACCGGGAAATCAGCCCCAGCATTTT	CASSPRPGNQPQHF
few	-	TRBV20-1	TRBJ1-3	TGCAGTGCTAGAGATCCCACCGGGCCTGGAAACACCATATATTTT	CSARDPTGPGNTIYF
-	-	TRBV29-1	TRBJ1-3	TGCAGCGTTGTCCGGGACACCTCTGGAAACACCATATATTTT	CSVVRDTSGNTIYF
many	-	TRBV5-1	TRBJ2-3	TGCGCCAGCAGCTTGGCGGGAAGCGATACGCAGTATTTT	CASSLAGSDTQYF
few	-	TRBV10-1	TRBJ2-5	TGCGCCAGCAGTGAAGGGGGACGGGAGACCCAGTACTTC	CASSEGGRETQYF
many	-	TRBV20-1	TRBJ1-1	TGCAGTGCTAGCCCAGCGAACACTGAAGCTTTCTTT	CSASPANTEAFF
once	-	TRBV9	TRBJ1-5	TGTGCCAGCAGTTTGACGACCGATCAGCCCCAGCATTTT	CASSLTTDQPQHF
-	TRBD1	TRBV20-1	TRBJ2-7	TGCAGTGCTAGGGGTGGACAGGGGTTACTCGAGCAGTACTTC	CSARGGQGLLEQYF
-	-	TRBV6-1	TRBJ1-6	TGTGCCAGCAGTCGGGAGGGTGAATCCTATAATTCACCCCTCCACTTT	CASSREGESYNSPLHF
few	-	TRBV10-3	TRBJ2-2	TGTGCCATCAGTGAGGGACCTACGAACACCGGGGAGCTGTTTTTT	CAISEGPTNTGELFF
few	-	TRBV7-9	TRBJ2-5	TGTGCCAGCAGCTCCCGGGGGTCGGAGACCCAGTACTTC	CASSSRGSETQYF
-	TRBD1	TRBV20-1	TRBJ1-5	TGCAGTGCTAGTCCAGGGGGCGCAGATACGCAGCATTTT	CSASPGGADTQHF
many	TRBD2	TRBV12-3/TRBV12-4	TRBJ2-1	TGTGCCAGCAGTTATAGCGGGGGCCAGTGGAATGAGCAGTTCTTC	CASSYSGGQWNEQFF
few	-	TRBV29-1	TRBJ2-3	TGCAGCGTTGTCCAGGGGGGTACAGATACGCAGTATTTT	CSVVQGGTDTQYF